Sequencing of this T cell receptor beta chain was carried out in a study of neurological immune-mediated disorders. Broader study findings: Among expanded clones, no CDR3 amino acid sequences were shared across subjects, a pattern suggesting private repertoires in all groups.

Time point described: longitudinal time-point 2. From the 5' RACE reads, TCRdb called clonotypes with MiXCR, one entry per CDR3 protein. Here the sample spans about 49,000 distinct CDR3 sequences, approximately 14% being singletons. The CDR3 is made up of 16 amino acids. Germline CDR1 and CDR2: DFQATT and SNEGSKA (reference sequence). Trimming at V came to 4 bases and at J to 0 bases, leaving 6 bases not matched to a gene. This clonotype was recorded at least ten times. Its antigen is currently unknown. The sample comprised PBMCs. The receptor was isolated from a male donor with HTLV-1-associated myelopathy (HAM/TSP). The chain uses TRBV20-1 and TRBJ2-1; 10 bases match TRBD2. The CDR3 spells CSANLAGANSYNEQFF. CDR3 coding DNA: TGCAGTGCTAACCTAGCGGGGGCCAACTCCTACAATGAGCAGTTCTTC.